The rows below give T cell receptor beta chains drawn from one sample of a study of OX40 agonist ivuxolimab in advanced cancers. Sequencing used immunoSEQ multiplex PCR; TCRdb keeps in-frame clones, though not all of them. The sample lists around 56,000 clones, approximately 83% occurring once. This specimen consisted of CD4+ or CD8+ T cells sorted from blood, obtained in a trial of the OX40 agonist ivuxolimab. The origin of the receptors is an adult with an advanced solid tumor such as melanoma, head and neck, liver or kidney cancer. CDR3s include the opening cysteine and the closing phenylalanine or tryptophan. A D gene is named only where the DNA matches it firmly. A clone size is listed for some rows: how often the clone was seen (once, few, many), or a class if it is expanded.

v_gene: TRBV11-2
abundance: NA
j_gene: TRBJ2-7
d_gene: NA
CDR3nt: TGTGCCAGCAGCTTAGACGGGACGGACCCAAGGTCCTACGAGCAGTACTTC
CDR3aa: CASSLDGTDPRSYEQYF

v_gene: TRBV7-2
abundance: NA
j_gene: TRBJ2-2
d_gene: TRBD2
CDR3nt: TGTGCCAGCAGCTCCAATGGACTAGCGGGAAACACCGGGGAGCTGTTTTTT
CDR3aa: CASSSNGLAGNTGELFF

v_gene: TRBV4-1
abundance: NA
j_gene: TRBJ1-2
d_gene: NA
CDR3nt: TGCGCCAGCAGCCAAGATGGGGGGGCCTATGGCTACACCTTC
CDR3aa: CASSQDGGAYGYTF

v_gene: TRBV7-8
abundance: NA
j_gene: TRBJ2-7
d_gene: NA
CDR3nt: TGTGCCAGCAGCTTAACAGAGACCTACGAGCAGTACTTC
CDR3aa: CASSLTETYEQYF

v_gene: TRBV28
abundance: NA
j_gene: TRBJ2-7
d_gene: NA
CDR3nt: TGTGCCAGCAGTACAAAACCTGAACTTACCTACGAGCAGTACTTC
CDR3aa: CASSTKPELTYEQYF

v_gene: TRBV6-4
abundance: NA
j_gene: TRBJ2-3
d_gene: TRBD2
CDR3nt: TGTGCCAGCAGTGAGCGGGGGGGCAGAGATACGCAGTATTTT
CDR3aa: CASSERGGRDTQYF

v_gene: TRBV5-6
abundance: NA
j_gene: TRBJ2-3
d_gene: TRBD1
CDR3nt: TGTGCCAGCAGCCCGGGACAGATCACAGATACGCAGTATTTT
CDR3aa: CASSPGQITDTQYF

v_gene: TRBV5-1
abundance: many
j_gene: TRBJ1-3
d_gene: NA
CDR3nt: TGCGCCAGCAGCCCGACCCCCCCACAGGAGCTCTCTGGAAACACCATATATTTT
CDR3aa: CASSPTPPQELSGNTIYF

v_gene: TRBV28
abundance: NA
j_gene: TRBJ1-6
d_gene: TRBD1
CDR3nt: TGTGCCAGCAGTTCACCGGGACAGGGGGCCGTGTCACCCCTCCACTTT
CDR3aa: CASSSPGQGAVSPLHF

v_gene: TRBV11-2
abundance: NA
j_gene: TRBJ2-1
d_gene: TRBD1
CDR3nt: TGTGCCAGCAGCCTGGACAGGGGGTCTTACAATGAGCAGTTCTTC
CDR3aa: CASSLDRGSYNEQFF

v_gene: TRBV7-9
abundance: NA
j_gene: TRBJ1-1
d_gene: TRBD1
CDR3nt: TGTGCCAGCAGGACAGGGGGCGGTACTGAAGCTTTCTTT
CDR3aa: CASRTGGGTEAFF

v_gene: TRBV6-6
abundance: NA
j_gene: TRBJ1-1
d_gene: NA
CDR3nt: TGTGCCAGCACCTCCACCAGGGTTCAGAACACTGAAGCTTTCTTT
CDR3aa: CASTSTRVQNTEAFF

v_gene: TRBV5-4
abundance: NA
j_gene: TRBJ2-2
d_gene: NA
CDR3nt: TGTGCCAGCAGCCCTACCGGGGGCGAATACACCGGGGAGCTGTTTTTT
CDR3aa: CASSPTGGEYTGELFF

v_gene: TRBV5-4
abundance: NA
j_gene: TRBJ2-6
d_gene: TRBD1
CDR3nt: TGTGCCAGCAGCTTGGATAGGGGGCGTGGGGCCAACGTCCTGACTTTC
CDR3aa: CASSLDRGRGANVLTF

v_gene: TRBV4-2
abundance: NA
j_gene: TRBJ2-5
d_gene: TRBD1
CDR3nt: TGTGCCAGCAGCTCCACTCCGGGACAGGGGGAGACCCAGTACTTC
CDR3aa: CASSSTPGQGETQYF

v_gene: TRBV11-2
abundance: NA
j_gene: TRBJ1-2
d_gene: NA
CDR3nt: TGTGCCAGCAGCCGAGACAGCCTCTATGGCTACACCTTC
CDR3aa: CASSRDSLYGYTF

v_gene: TRBV7-8
abundance: NA
j_gene: TRBJ1-3
d_gene: NA
CDR3nt: TGTGCCAGCAGCTTAGCCCCCCAGAGCTCTGGAAACACCATATATTTT
CDR3aa: CASSLAPQSSGNTIYF

v_gene: TRBV30
abundance: NA
j_gene: TRBJ1-2
d_gene: NA
CDR3nt: TGTGCCTGGAGTCGGAGCCTAAGTTTGTACACCTTC
CDR3aa: CAWSRSLSLYTF

v_gene: TRBV28
abundance: NA
j_gene: TRBJ1-3
d_gene: NA
CDR3nt: TGTGCCAGCAGTGGGGGGTCTGGAAACACCATATATTTT
CDR3aa: CASSGGSGNTIYF

v_gene: TRBV2
abundance: NA
j_gene: TRBJ2-1
d_gene: NA
CDR3nt: TGTGCCAGCATTTACTCCCGGGGTGAGCAGTTCTTC
CDR3aa: CASIYSRGEQFF

v_gene: TRBV9
abundance: NA
j_gene: TRBJ1-5
d_gene: TRBD1
CDR3nt: TGTGCCAGCAGCGCCGACAGGGGGCTTCAGCCCCAGCATTTT
CDR3aa: CASSADRGLQPQHF

v_gene: TRBV19
abundance: NA
j_gene: TRBJ1-1
d_gene: NA
CDR3nt: TGTGCCAGTAGTATCGGGGCGGGGGAAGCTTTCTTT
CDR3aa: CASSIGAGEAFF

v_gene: TRBV19
abundance: NA
j_gene: TRBJ1-2
d_gene: NA
CDR3nt: TGTGCCAGTAGGAAGGGGGCTAACTATGGCTACACCTTC
CDR3aa: CASRKGANYGYTF

v_gene: TRBV15
abundance: NA
j_gene: TRBJ2-7
d_gene: TRBD1
CDR3nt: TGTGCCACCAGCAGAGAATTTGGGACAGGATTCTCCTACGAGCAGTACTTC
CDR3aa: CATSREFGTGFSYEQYF

v_gene: TRBV30
abundance: NA
j_gene: TRBJ2-7
d_gene: TRBD1
CDR3nt: TGTGCCTGGAGTGTAGAGGGGCCGGGACAGGAGGAGCAGTACTTC
CDR3aa: CAWSVEGPGQEEQYF

v_gene: TRBV10-3
abundance: NA
j_gene: TRBJ1-2
d_gene: TRBD1
CDR3nt: TGTGCCGTCGACAGGGCGGGGCTGAAAGATGGCTACACCTTC
CDR3aa: CAVDRAGLKDGYTF

v_gene: TRBV21-1
abundance: once
j_gene: TRBJ2-1
d_gene: NA
CDR3nt: TGTGCCAGCAGCAAACACTTCGGGGCGGCCTCCAATGAGCAGTTCTTC
CDR3aa: CASSKHFGAASNEQFF

v_gene: TRBV30
abundance: NA
j_gene: TRBJ2-7
d_gene: NA
CDR3nt: TGTGCCTGGAGTCCCATTTGGAAGCGGGCCTCCTACGAGCAGTACTTC
CDR3aa: CAWSPIWKRASYEQYF

v_gene: TRBV27
abundance: NA
j_gene: TRBJ1-5
d_gene: NA
CDR3nt: TGTGCCAGCCGGGGGGTCGAATCAAATCAGCCCCAGCATTTT
CDR3aa: CASRGVESNQPQHF

v_gene: TRBV11-3
abundance: NA
j_gene: TRBJ2-1
d_gene: NA
CDR3nt: TGTGCCAGCAGCTCAACCCCGGACAATGAGCAGTTCTTC
CDR3aa: CASSSTPDNEQFF

v_gene: TRBV6-1
abundance: NA
j_gene: TRBJ2-7
d_gene: TRBD1
CDR3nt: TGTGCCAGCAGGGGGGACAGGGAAACCTACGAGCAGTACTTC
CDR3aa: CASRGDRETYEQYF